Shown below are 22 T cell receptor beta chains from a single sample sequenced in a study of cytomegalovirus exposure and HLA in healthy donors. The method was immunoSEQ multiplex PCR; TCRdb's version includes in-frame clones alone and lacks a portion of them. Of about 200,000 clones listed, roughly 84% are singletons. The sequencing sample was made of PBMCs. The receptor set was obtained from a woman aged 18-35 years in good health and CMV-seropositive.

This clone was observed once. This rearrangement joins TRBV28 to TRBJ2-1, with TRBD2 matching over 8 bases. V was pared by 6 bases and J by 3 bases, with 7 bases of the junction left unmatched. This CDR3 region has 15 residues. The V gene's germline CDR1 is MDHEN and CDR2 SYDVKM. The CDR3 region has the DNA TGTGCCAGCAGCCCCTCGGGAGGGATCTACAATGAGCAGTTCTTC. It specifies CASSPSGGIYNEQFF.

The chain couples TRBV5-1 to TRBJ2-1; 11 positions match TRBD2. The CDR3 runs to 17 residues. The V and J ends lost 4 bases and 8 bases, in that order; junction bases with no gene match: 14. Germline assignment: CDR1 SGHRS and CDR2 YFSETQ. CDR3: CASSNGLAGPGSDEQFF. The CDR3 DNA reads TGCGCCAGCAGCAACGGACTAGCGGGCCCCGGGAGCGATGAGCAGTTCTTC.

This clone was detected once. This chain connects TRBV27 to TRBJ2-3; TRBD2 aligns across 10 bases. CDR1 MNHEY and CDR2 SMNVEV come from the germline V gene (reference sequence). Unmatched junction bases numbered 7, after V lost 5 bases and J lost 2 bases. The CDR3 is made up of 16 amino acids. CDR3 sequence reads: CASSPLLAGHTDTQYF. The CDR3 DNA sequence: TGTGCCAGCAGTCCCCTACTAGCGGGACACACAGATACGCAGTATTTT.

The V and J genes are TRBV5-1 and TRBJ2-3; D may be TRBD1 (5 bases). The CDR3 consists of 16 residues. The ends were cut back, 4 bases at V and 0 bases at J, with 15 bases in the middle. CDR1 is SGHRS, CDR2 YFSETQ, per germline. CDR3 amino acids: CASSRRQISSTDTQYF. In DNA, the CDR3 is TGCGCCAGCAGCCGCCGACAGATATCTAGCACAGATACGCAGTATTTT.

The CDR3 DNA reads TGTGCCAGCAGTTTATTCGGGACAGGGGACACTGAAGCTTTCTTT. Translated, it gives CASSLFGTGDTEAFF. The J gene is TRBJ1-1, the V gene TRBV28, with 10 bases fitting TRBD1. The CDR3 consists of 15 residues. Germline CDR1 MDHEN, CDR2 SYDVKM. V trimming: 1 base; J trimming: 3 bases; junction bases outside the gene matches: 2.

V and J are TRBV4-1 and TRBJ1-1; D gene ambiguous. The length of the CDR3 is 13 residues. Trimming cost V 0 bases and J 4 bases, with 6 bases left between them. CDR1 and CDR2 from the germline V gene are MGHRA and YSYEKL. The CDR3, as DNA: TGCGCCAGCAGCCAAGAATACAGCACTGAAGCTTTCTTT. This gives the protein CASSQEYSTEAFF.

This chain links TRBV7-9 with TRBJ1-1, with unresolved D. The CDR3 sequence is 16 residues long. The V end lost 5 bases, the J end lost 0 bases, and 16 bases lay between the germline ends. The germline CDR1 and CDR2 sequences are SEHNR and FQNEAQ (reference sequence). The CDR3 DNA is TGTGCCAGCAGCCCCACTGCTCAAGAAATGAACACTGAAGCTTTCTTT. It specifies CASSPTAQEMNTEAFF.

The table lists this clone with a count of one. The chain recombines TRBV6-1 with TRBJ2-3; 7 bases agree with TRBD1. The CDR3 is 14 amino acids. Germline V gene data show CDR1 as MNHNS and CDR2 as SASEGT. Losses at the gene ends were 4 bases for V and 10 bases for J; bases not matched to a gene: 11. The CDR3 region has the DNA TGTGCCAGCAGTGGCCGGGACAGTCGGAGTCCGCAGTATTTT. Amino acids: CASSGRDSRSPQYF.

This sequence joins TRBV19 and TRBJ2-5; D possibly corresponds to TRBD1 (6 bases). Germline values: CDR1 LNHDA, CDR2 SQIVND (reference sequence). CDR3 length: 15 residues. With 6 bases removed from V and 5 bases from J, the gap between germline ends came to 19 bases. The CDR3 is CASSSTGPGSETQYF. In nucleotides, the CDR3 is TGTGCCAGTAGCTCAACAGGGCCGGGAAGCGAGACCCAGTACTTC.

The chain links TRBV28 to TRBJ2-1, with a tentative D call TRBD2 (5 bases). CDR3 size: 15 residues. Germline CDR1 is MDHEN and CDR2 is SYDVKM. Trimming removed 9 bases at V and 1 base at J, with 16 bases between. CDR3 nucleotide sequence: TGTGCCAGTTGGGTCGTGGGAGCATCCTACAATGAGCAGTTCTTC. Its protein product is CASWVVGASYNEQFF.

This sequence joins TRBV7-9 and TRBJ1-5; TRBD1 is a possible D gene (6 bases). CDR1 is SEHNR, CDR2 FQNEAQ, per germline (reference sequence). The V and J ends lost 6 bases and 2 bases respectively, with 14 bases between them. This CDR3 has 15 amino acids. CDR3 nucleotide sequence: TGTGCCAGCAGTTTACAGGGTGGAGGCAATCAGCCCCAGCATTTT. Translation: CASSLQGGGNQPQHF.

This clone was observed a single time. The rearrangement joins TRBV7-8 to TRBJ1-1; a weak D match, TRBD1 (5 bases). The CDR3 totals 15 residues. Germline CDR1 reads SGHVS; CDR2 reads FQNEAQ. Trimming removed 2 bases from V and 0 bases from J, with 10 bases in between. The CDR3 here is CASSLLDSLNTEAFF. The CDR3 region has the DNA TGTGCCAGCAGCTTACTAGACAGCTTGAACACTGAAGCTTTCTTT.

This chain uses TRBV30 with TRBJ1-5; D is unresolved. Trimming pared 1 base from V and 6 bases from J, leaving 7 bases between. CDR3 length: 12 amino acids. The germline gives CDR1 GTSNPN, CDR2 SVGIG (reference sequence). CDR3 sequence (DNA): TGTGCCTGGAGTGACGGAGTTCAGCCCCAGCATTTT. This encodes CAWSDGVQPQHF.

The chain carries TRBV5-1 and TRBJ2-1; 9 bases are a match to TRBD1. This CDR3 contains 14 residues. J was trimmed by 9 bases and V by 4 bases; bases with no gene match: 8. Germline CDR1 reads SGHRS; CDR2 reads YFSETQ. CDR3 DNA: TGCGCCAGCAGCCCCGGGACAGGGCCCGCTGAGCAGTTCTTC. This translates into CASSPGTGPAEQFF.

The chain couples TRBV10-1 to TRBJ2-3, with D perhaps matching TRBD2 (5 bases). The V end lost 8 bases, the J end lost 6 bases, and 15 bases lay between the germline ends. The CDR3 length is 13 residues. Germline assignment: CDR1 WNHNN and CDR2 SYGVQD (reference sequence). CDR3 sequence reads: CASSTGVRDTQYF. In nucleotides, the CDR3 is TGCGCCAGCTCGACCGGGGTGCGCGATACGCAGTATTTT.

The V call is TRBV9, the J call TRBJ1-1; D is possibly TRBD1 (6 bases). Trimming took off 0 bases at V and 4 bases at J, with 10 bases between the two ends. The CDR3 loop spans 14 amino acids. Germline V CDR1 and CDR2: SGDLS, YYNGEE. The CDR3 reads CASSVGTEGTEAFF. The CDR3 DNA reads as TGTGCCAGCAGCGTAGGGACAGAGGGCACTGAAGCTTTCTTT.

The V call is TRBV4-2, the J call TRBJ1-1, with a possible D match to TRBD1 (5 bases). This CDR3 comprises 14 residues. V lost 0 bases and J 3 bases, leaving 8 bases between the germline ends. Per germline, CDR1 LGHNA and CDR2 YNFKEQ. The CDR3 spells CASSQEGDYTEAFF. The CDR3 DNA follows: TGTGCCAGCAGCCAAGAGGGGGACTACACTGAAGCTTTCTTT.

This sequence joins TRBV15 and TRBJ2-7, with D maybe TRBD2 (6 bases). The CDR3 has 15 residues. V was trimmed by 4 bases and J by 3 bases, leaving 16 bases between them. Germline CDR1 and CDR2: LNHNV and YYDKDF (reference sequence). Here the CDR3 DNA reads TGTGCCACCAGCACAGAGGGACTGGGCAGCTACGAGCAGTACTTC. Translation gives CATSTEGLGSYEQYF.

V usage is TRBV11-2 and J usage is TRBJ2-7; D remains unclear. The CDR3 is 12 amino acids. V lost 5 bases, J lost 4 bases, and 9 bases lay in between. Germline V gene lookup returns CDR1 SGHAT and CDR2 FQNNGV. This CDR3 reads CASSHLRYEQYF. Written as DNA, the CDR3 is TGTGCCAGCAGCCACCTCAGATACGAGCAGTACTTC.

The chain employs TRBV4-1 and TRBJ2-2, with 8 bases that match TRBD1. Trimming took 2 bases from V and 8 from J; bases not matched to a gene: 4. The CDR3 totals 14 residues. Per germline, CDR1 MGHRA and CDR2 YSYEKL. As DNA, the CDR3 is TGCGCCAGCAGCCAACCAGGGGGCGCGGGGGAGCTGTTTTTT. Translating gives CASSQPGGAGELFF.

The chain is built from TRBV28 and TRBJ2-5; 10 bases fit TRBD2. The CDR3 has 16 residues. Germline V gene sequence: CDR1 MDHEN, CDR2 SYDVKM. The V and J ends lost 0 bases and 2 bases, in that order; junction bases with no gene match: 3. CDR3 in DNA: TGTGCCAGCAGTTTATGGGGGACTAGCGATCAAGAGACCCAGTACTTC. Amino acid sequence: CASSLWGTSDQETQYF.

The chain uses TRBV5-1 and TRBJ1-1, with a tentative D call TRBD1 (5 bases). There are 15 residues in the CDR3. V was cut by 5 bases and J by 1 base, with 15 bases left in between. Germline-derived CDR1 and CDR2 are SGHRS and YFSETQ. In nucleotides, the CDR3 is TGCGCCAGCAGTTATGGGTCCGGGGGGAACACTGAAGCTTTCTTT. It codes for CASSYGSGGNTEAFF. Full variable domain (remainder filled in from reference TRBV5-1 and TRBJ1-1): KAGVTQTPRYLIKTRGQQVTLSCSPISGHRSVSWYQQTPGQGLQFLFEYFSETQRNKGNFPGRFSGRQFSNSRSEMNVSTLELGDSALYLCASSYGSGGNTEAFFGQGTRLTVV.